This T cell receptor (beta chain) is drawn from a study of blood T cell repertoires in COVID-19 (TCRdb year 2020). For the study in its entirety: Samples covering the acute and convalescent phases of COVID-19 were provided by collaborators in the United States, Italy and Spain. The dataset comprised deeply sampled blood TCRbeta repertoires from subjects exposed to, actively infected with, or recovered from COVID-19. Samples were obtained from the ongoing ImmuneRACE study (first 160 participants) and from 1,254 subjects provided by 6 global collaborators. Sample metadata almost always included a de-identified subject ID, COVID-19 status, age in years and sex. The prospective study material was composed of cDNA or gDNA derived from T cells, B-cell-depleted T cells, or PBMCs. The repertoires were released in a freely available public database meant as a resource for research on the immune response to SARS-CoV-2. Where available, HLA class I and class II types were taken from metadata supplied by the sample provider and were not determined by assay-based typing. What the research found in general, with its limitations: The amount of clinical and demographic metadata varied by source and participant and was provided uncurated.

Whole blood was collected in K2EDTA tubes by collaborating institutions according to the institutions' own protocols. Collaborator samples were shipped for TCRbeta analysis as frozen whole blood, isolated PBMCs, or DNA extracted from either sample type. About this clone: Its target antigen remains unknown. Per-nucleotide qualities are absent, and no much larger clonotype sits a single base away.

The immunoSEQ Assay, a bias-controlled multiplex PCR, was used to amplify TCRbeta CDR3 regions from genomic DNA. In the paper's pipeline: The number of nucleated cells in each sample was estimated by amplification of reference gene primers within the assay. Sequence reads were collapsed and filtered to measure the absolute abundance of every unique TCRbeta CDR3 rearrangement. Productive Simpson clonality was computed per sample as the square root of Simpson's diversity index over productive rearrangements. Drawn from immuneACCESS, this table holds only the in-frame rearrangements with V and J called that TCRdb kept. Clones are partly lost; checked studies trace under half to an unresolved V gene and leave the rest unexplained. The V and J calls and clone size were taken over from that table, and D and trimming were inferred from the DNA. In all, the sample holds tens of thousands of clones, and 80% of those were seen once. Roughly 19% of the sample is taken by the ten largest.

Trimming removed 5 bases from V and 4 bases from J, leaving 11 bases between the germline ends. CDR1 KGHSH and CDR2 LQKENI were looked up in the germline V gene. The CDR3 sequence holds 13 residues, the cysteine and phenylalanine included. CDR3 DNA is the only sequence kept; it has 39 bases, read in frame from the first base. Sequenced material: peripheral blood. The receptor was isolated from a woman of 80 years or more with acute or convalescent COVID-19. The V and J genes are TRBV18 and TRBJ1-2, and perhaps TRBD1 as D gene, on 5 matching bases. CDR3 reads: CASSTDSSYGYTF. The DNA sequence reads TGTGCCAGCTCAACAGACAGTAGCTATGGCTACACCTTC.